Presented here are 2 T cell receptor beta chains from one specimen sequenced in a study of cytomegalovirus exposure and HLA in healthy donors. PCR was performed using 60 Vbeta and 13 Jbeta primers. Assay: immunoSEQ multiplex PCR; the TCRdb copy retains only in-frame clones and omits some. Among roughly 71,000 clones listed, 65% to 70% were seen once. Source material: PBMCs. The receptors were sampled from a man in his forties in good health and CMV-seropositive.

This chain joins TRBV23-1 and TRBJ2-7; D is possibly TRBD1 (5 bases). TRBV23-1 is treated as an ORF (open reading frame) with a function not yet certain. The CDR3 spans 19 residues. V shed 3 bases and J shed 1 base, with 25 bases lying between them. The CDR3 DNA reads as TGCGCCAGCAGTCAGTCAAACCCGTCAAGGACACTGAGGTCCTACGAGCAGTACTTC. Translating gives CASSQSNPSRTLRSYEQYF.

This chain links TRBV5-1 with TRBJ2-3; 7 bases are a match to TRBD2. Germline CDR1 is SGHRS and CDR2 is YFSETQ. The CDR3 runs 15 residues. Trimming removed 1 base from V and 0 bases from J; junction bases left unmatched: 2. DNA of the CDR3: TGCGCCAGCAGCTTGAGCGGGGTTAGCACAGATACGCAGTATTTT. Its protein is CASSLSGVSTDTQYF.